This TCR beta chain is drawn from a study of Ad26.COV2.S vaccination and SARS-CoV-2 variants. In the study overall: Intramuscular Ad26.COV2.S at 5x10^10 or 1x10^11 viral particles. Whole-study results and caveats: Post-vaccination spike-specific CD8+ and CD4+ T cell responses reportedly had substantial breadth. People who got the vaccine or the placebo had similar non-spike TCR breadth.

Indicated treatment: around 19 received Ad26.COV2.S at low or high dose, single or two shots; several received placebo; per-sample allocation not given. Sampling was performed 63 days after the first vaccine or placebo injection. In the case of this clone: Antigen specificity is unknown.

Produced via immunoSEQ multiplex PCR; TCRdb's table is partial and in-frame only. The sample shows 450,000 to 550,000 clones, 89% of them seen only once. V was pared by 5 bases and J by 4 bases, with 8 bases between. This CDR3 comprises 12 residues. Germline-derived CDR1 and CDR2 are MDHEN and SYDVKM. The sample was peripheral blood, taken in a trial of Ad26.COV2.S vaccine versus placebo. V and J are TRBV28 and TRBJ1-2, with D unclear. This receptor was taken from a person between 18 and 65 years old who received the Ad26.COV2.S COVID-19 vaccine or a placebo. CDR3 loop: CASSPRAYGYTF. The CDR3 DNA reads TGTGCCAGCAGTCCGAGGGCCTATGGCTACACCTTC.